This T cell receptor (beta chain) was captured by sequencing in a study of blood T cell repertoires in COVID-19. Whole-study context: T cells, B-cell-depleted T cells, or PBMCs provided the cDNA or gDNA that served as material.

Germline V CDR1 and CDR2: SQVTM, ANQGSEA. The CDR3 contains 9 residues. With 8 bases removed from V and 5 bases from J, the gap between germline ends came to 4 bases. Repertoires were generated with immunoSEQ multiplex PCR, while TCRdb's copy carries only in-frame clones and drops some. The data show 400,000 or so clones, around 90% seen once. Cohort allocation depended upon clinical history that participants reported. Donors in Cohort 3 who had recovered were those with two negative PCRs, healthcare professional clearance, or resolution of their symptoms. Sequencing was carried out using PBMCs or T cells enriched from blood (not recorded which). This TCR was sampled from a man aged 18 to 29 who had recovered from COVID-19. The chain has TRBV29-1 and TRBJ2-1; D remains ambiguous. CDR3 sequence reads: CSFDNEQFF. CDR3 sequence (DNA): TGCAGCTTCGACAATGAGCAGTTCTTC.